This TCR beta chain derives from a study of T cell repertoires in cytomegalovirus infection. Background on the study: Indications of both CMV infection and matching HLA type were provided by public TCR beta signatures.

TCRdb ran MiXCR on the reads and lists one entry per CDR3 protein. This table has some 590,000 distinct CDR3 sequences, 40% appearing once. The length of the CDR3 is 17 residues. Trimming pared 5 bases from V and 2 bases from J, leaving 19 bases between. Germline CDR1 is SGHTA and CDR2 is FQGNSA. Points from the study as a whole: HLA-C-restricted CMV-specific TCR beta clonotypes were dominant in the ex vivo response.

This clonotype was seen ten or more times. The antigen is unknown. This rearrangement joins TRBV7-2 to TRBJ1-3; D is possibly TRBD1 (6 bases). The sequence was collected from a human donor in good health (CMV status not recorded). Some clones in this sample may be carry-over from other donors' samples. Source: cultured PBMCs, taken from culture after CMV antigen stimulation. CDR3 in amino acids: CASSRNWGALAGNTIYF. DNA for the CDR3: TGTGCCAGCAGCCGCAACTGGGGGGCTCTGGCTGGAAACACCATATATTTT.